The 24 T cell receptor beta chains presented below share a single source sample, sequenced in a study of blood T cell repertoires in COVID-19. TCRdb's table, derived via immunoSEQ multiplex PCR, lists solely in-frame clones and lacks some. The table shows about 390,000 clones, with around 87% occurring only once. Sequences were obtained from peripheral blood. The receptors originated from a woman aged 55-70 years with COVID-19, enrolled during active disease.

Written as DNA, the CDR3 is TGCAGTGCCCCGGGTCCCTCCTTCTACACCTTC. Protein: CSAPGPSFYTF. J is TRBJ1-2 and V is TRBV20-1; no reliable D call. The V end lost 6 bases, the J end lost 10 bases, and 15 bases lay between the germline ends. CDR3 size: 11 residues. Per the germline V gene, CDR1 is DFQATT and CDR2 is SNEGSKA (reference sequence).

This chain connects TRBV3-1 (or the pseudogene TRBV3-2) to TRBJ2-1; D unclear. V was trimmed by 2 bases and J by 3 bases, leaving 8 bases between them. Per germline, CDR1 LGHDT and CDR2 YNNKEL (reference sequence). The CDR3 contains 14 residues. The DNA for the CDR3 is TGTGCCAGCAGCCAAAGGAGCTACTACAATGAGCAGTTCTTC. This sequence encodes CASSQRSYYNEQFF.

The chain recombines TRBV4-1 with TRBJ2-5; 11 bases line up with TRBD2. Germline V gene data show CDR1 as MGHRA and CDR2 as YSYEKL. The V segment lost 4 bases and the J segment 7 bases; nucleotides outside the gene matches: 8. The CDR3 is 15 amino acids. The CDR3 reads CASSRGLAGSGTQYF. The CDR3 DNA reads as TGCGCCAGCAGCCGAGGACTAGCGGGTAGTGGGACCCAGTACTTC.

This sequence joins TRBV6-5 and TRBJ1-1; D perhaps matches TRBD1 (6 bases). The CDR3 extends over 13 amino acids. Between the trimmed V and J ends, which lost 8 bases and 4 bases, there was a span of 14 bases. Germline V gene sequence: CDR1 MNHEY, CDR2 SVGAGI. In DNA, the CDR3 is TGTGCCAGCGACGAACAGGGATTCACTGAAGCTTTCTTT. This codes for CASDEQGFTEAFF.

The chain has TRBV5-1 and TRBJ1-2, with 9 bases matching TRBD1. The CDR3 is 13 residues long. After removal of 0 bases from V and 6 bases from J, the junction contained 0 bases not matched to a gene. Germline CDR1 and CDR2: SGHRS and YFSETQ. The CDR3 is CASSLGTGDGYTF. The CDR3 DNA reads TGCGCCAGCAGCTTGGGGACAGGGGATGGCTACACCTTC.

This clone is a singleton in its sample. This sequence joins TRBV3-1 (or the pseudogene TRBV3-2) and TRBJ2-3, with D possibly TRBD2 on 6 matching bases. This CDR3 region has 13 residues. The germline CDR1 and CDR2 sequences are LGHDT and YNNKEL (reference sequence). The V end was cut by 5 bases, the J end by 3 bases, with 9 bases between. The CDR3: CASSTRGTDTQYF. The CDR3 DNA reads as TGTGCCAGCAGCACTCGGGGGACAGATACGCAGTATTTT.

On this clone itself: Other DNA variants within this sample encode the same CDR3. The genes are TRBV5-8 and TRBJ2-7; 12 nucleotides agree with TRBD2. The CDR3 contains 15 residues. Germline V gene lookup returns CDR1 SGHTS and CDR2 YDEGEE. V lost 2 bases to trimming and J lost 3 bases; unmatched junction nucleotides: 3. The CDR3 DNA sequence: TGTGCCAGCAGCTTCGGGACTAGCGGGTTCTACGAGCAGTACTTC. This gives the protein CASSFGTSGFYEQYF.

This clone was recorded once. The V gene is TRBV7-8, the J gene TRBJ2-7; 9 bases line up with TRBD2. J was trimmed by 2 bases and V by 5 bases; bases with no gene match: 7. This CDR3 comprises 15 residues. The germline V gene encodes CDR1 SGHVS and CDR2 FQNEAQ. CDR3 sequence: CASSLVRTSAYEQYF. In DNA form, the CDR3 reads TGTGCCAGCAGCCTAGTCCGGACTAGCGCCTACGAGCAGTACTTC.

J is TRBJ2-2 and V is TRBV5-4; 8 bases map to TRBD1. The CDR3 sequence is 16 residues long. The junction had 8 bases not matched to a gene; V was cut back by 1 base and J by 6 bases. The germline gives CDR1 SGHNT, CDR2 YYREEE (reference sequence). CDR3 coding DNA: TGTGCCAGCAGCTTGTTGGGCCAGGGGGCACCCGGGGAGCTGTTTTTT. Its translation is CASSLLGQGAPGELFF.

This chain connects TRBV25-1 to TRBJ2-5; 9 nucleotides agree with TRBD1. The germline V gene has CDR1 MGHDK and CDR2 SYGVNS. The CDR3 extends over 14 amino acids. V trimming: 4 bases; J trimming: 3 bases; junction bases outside the gene matches: 3. CDR3 coding DNA: TGTGCCAGCAGTGGACGGACAGGGGAAGAGACCCAGTACTTC. It yields the protein CASSGRTGEETQYF.

The chain links TRBV2 to TRBJ2-7, with 7 bases aligning to TRBD1. This CDR3 is 11 amino acids long. With 3 bases clipped from V and 7 bases from J, the junction kept 0 bases outside the gene matches. Germline CDR1 reads SNHLY; CDR2 reads FYNNEI. CDR3 bases: TGTGCCAGCAGTGAGACAGGGGAGCAGTACTTC. Translated, it gives CASSETGEQYF.

The chain combines TRBV5-8 with TRBJ1-2; 10 bases map to TRBD1. After removal of 4 bases from V and 4 bases from J, the junction contained 7 bases not matched to a gene. CDR1 is SGHTS, CDR2 YDEGEE, per germline. The CDR3 consists of 15 residues. This chain's CDR3 is CASSRDRGATYGYTF. The CDR3 nucleotides are TGTGCCAGCAGCCGGGACAGGGGAGCGACCTATGGCTACACCTTC.

The chain is built from TRBV30 and TRBJ1-2; TRBD1 matches at 7 bases. Germline values: CDR1 GTSNPN, CDR2 SVGIG (reference sequence). Trimming cost V 0 bases and J 4 bases; bases outside gene matches: 8. CDR3 length equals 15 residues. CDR3 region: CAWSVRPPGGYGYTF. The CDR3 nucleotides are TGTGCCTGGAGTGTCCGTCCCCCAGGGGGCTATGGCTACACCTTC. Full variable domain (remainder filled in from reference TRBV30 and TRBJ1-2): SQTIHQWPATLVQPVGSPLSLECTVEGTSNPNLYWYRQAAGRGLQLLFYSVGIGQISSEVPQNLSASRPQDRQFILSSKKLLLSDSGFYLCAWSVRPPGGYGYTFGSGTRLTVV.

In its sample, this clone was seen once. This chain connects TRBV30 to TRBJ1-2; 9 bases fit TRBD1. The junction had 6 bases not matched to a gene; V was cut back by 0 bases and J by 7 bases. Germline CDR1 GTSNPN, CDR2 SVGIG (reference sequence). There are 14 residues in the CDR3. This chain's CDR3 is CAWSVRDRARGYTF. As DNA, the CDR3 is TGTGCCTGGAGTGTACGGGACAGGGCGCGTGGCTACACCTTC.

This clone showed up just a few times. J is TRBJ2-2 and V is TRBV7-3; TRBD2 is a possible D gene (5 bases). Trimming removed 5 bases from V and 6 bases from J, with 13 bases in between. Germline V lookup: CDR1 SGHTA, CDR2 FQGTGA. The CDR3 contains 14 residues. The CDR3 bases are TGTGCCAGCAGCCCTCCCGGGGTATCCGGGGAGCTGTTTTTT. Translation gives CASSPPGVSGELFF.

The chain recombines TRBV19 with TRBJ2-3; 11 positions match TRBD2. The germline V gene encodes CDR1 LNHDA and CDR2 SQIVND (reference sequence). CDR3 length equals 16 residues. V trimming: 2 bases; J trimming: 8 bases; junction bases outside the gene matches: 9. The CDR3 protein is CASSITLAGGFGTQYF. The CDR3 coding sequence is TGTGCCAGTAGTATAACTCTAGCGGGGGGATTTGGTACGCAGTATTTT.

The chain is built from TRBV6-2 or TRBV6-3 and TRBJ2-2, with TRBD1 matching 10 bases. The CDR3 is made up of 16 amino acids. Germline V CDR1 and CDR2: MNHEY, SVGEGT. V lost 2 bases and J lost 6; bases outside the gene matches: 6. Here the CDR3 DNA reads TGTGCCAGCAGTTACGGGCCGGGACAGGGGCCCGGGGAGCTGTTTTTT. It translates to CASSYGPGQGPGELFF.

The V and J genes are TRBV6-5 and TRBJ1-1, with 10 bases aligning to TRBD1. The trim removed 2 bases at V and 8 bases at J, leaving 5 bases unmatched. CDR3 length: 14 amino acids. Germline V gene data show CDR1 as MNHEY and CDR2 as SVGAGI. This chain's CDR3 is CASSYDRGHVEAFF. Here the CDR3 DNA reads TGTGCCAGCAGTTACGACAGGGGGCACGTGGAAGCTTTCTTT.

The rearrangement links TRBV11-2 to TRBJ1-1; 8 bases map to TRBD1. V dropped 5 bases and J dropped 0; count of bases not matched to a gene: 5. Germline V gene sequence: CDR1 SGHAT, CDR2 FQNNGV. The CDR3 sequence is 15 residues long. In DNA form, the CDR3 reads TGTGCCAGCAGCCCTCGGGACAGGCTGAACACTGAAGCTTTCTTT. It translates to CASSPRDRLNTEAFF.

The CDR3 DNA reads as TGTGCCAGCTTGGACACCCGATGGACCGGGGAGCTGTTTTTT. Protein: CASLDTRWTGELFF. This sequence joins TRBV3-1 (or the pseudogene TRBV3-2) and TRBJ2-2; D perhaps matches TRBD1 (5 bases). This CDR3 region has 14 residues. The germline gives CDR1 LGHDT, CDR2 YNNKEL (reference sequence). Deletions cut 8 bases from V and 5 bases from J, with 15 bases between.

The chain carries TRBV30 and TRBJ2-1, with 8 bases aligning to TRBD2. Trimming cost V 4 bases and J 7 bases; bases outside gene matches: 12. This CDR3 has 15 residues. Per germline, CDR1 GTSNPN and CDR2 SVGIG (reference sequence). This CDR3 is CAWTPPGGRSNEQFF. CDR3 bases: TGTGCCTGGACCCCCCCGGGGGGGCGATCGAATGAGCAGTTCTTC.

V gene TRBV5-1 combines with J gene TRBJ2-3; the match to TRBD1 covers 10 bases. With 5 bases clipped from V and 4 bases from J, the junction kept 10 bases outside the gene matches. Germline CDR1 SGHRS, CDR2 YFSETQ. CDR3 length: 16 amino acids. The CDR3 region has the DNA TGCGCCAGCAGGCCCAATGACAGGGGGCTCTCAGATACGCAGTATTTT. Protein: CASRPNDRGLSDTQYF.

The table lists this clone with a few counts. This rearrangement joins TRBV5-1 to TRBJ1-4, with 7 positions matching TRBD1. The CDR3 contains 16 residues. V shed 4 bases and J 3 bases; nucleotides not matched to a gene: 9. Germline lookup yields CDR1 SGHRS and CDR2 YFSETQ. Written as DNA, the CDR3 is TGCGCCAGCAGCCTAGGACAGGCGACCCCTAATGAAAAACTGTTTTTT. Translated, it gives CASSLGQATPNEKLFF.

The gene calls are TRBV15 and TRBJ2-5; perhaps TRBD1 as D (6 bases). CDR3 length: 17 amino acids. V lost 0 bases and J 0 bases, leaving 14 bases between the germline ends. Germline V gives CDR1 LNHNV, CDR2 YYDKDF (reference sequence). The CDR3 is CATSRDIGRGNQETQYF. The CDR3 coding sequence is TGTGCCACCAGCAGAGATATTGGCAGGGGAAACCAAGAGACCCAGTACTTC. The full variable domain, in which reference TRBV15 and TRBJ2-5 provide the parts outside the CDR3, is DAMVIQNPRYQVTQFGKPVTLSCSQTLNHNVMYWYQQKSSQAPKLLFHYYDKDFNNEADTPDNFQSRRPNTSFCFLDIRSPGLGDTAMYLCATSRDIGRGNQETQYFGPGTRLLVL.